The subject of this entry is one T cell receptor beta chain. Its cognate antigen is unknown. The data were obtained in a study of beta chain features in type 1 diabetes. The investigators reverse transcribed all of the isolated RNA, so they sequenced expressed TCRB transcripts. Only in-frame clones appear in the TCRdb table, and some are missing; sequencing was by immunoSEQ multiplex PCR. This sample carries 150,000 to 190,000 clones, less than 9.5% of them seen once, and the ten largest clones take approximately 0.65%. Study observations and caveats: Naive, central memory and Treg TCRB repertoires appeared more alike in patients than in healthy donors. It was not settled here whether HLA type affects TCRB rearrangement. Type 1 diabetes patients showed a moderate but significant shortening of TCRB CDR3s in all four CD4+ subsets.

The V gene's germline CDR1 is MNHNS and CDR2 SASEGT. This CDR3 comprises 18 residues. V was pared by 0 bases and J by 5 bases, with 13 bases of the junction left unmatched. Every single donor gave one heparinised blood draw, and these averaged about 110 mL. This chain links TRBV6-1 with TRBJ1-1; 9 bases are a match to TRBD1. Sequences were obtained from central memory CD4+ T cells from blood. The TCR comes from a man younger than 30 in good health. The CDR3 is CASSEALTGGLGWTEAFF. DNA of the CDR3: TGTGCCAGCAGTGAAGCCCTTACAGGGGGCCTCGGTTGGACTGAAGCTTTCTTT.